Below are 25 T cell receptor beta chains sequenced from a single sample in a study of cytomegalovirus exposure and HLA in healthy donors. Amplification used 60 Vbeta primers and 13 Jbeta primers. Clones were read by immunoSEQ multiplex PCR, and TCRdb kept only the in-frame ones, dropping some. In the table there are 150,000 to 200,000 clones, more than 60% of which are singletons. The specimen was PBMCs. All receptors derive from a woman aged 25 to 39 in good health and CMV-seronegative.

This chain links TRBV19 with TRBJ1-2, with 9 nucleotides matching TRBD1. The ends lost 4 bases at V and 6 bases at J; junction bases unmatched: 15. In germline, CDR1 is LNHDA, CDR2 SQIVND (reference sequence). The CDR3 consists of 17 residues. CDR3 DNA: TGTGCCAGTAGTAAGGCCAACCGTCTAACAGGGGGCCATGGCTACACCTTC. It specifies CASSKANRLTGGHGYTF.

This rearrangement joins TRBV4-2 to TRBJ2-5; 11 bases are shared with TRBD1. The V and J ends lost 1 base and 3 bases, in that order; junction bases with no gene match: 10. The CDR3 is 18 residues long. Germline CDR1 and CDR2: LGHNA and YNFKEQ. The CDR3 here is CASSQGGTGGLLEETQYF. Written as DNA, the CDR3 is TGTGCCAGCAGCCAAGGTGGGACAGGGGGTCTATTGGAAGAGACCCAGTACTTC.

The gene calls are TRBV5-6 and TRBJ2-2; 9 bases match TRBD1. CDR3 length: 17 residues. V lost 0 bases, J lost 5 bases, and 8 bases stayed unmatched. In germline, CDR1 is SGHDT, CDR2 YYEEEE. The CDR3 is CASSLGGTGRPTGELFF. The CDR3 region has the DNA TGTGCCAGCAGCTTGGGGGGGACAGGGAGACCGACCGGGGAGCTGTTTTTT.

The V gene is TRBV10-3, the J gene TRBJ2-1; the match to TRBD1 covers 12 bases. CDR3 length equals 14 residues. CDR1 is ENHRY and CDR2 is SYGVKD in the germline V gene. V shed 10 bases, J shed 8 bases, and the junction held 9 bases outside the gene matches. This CDR3 reads CATQAGQGAYEQFF. CDR3 DNA: TGTGCCACCCAGGCGGGACAGGGGGCCTATGAGCAGTTCTTC.

This chain connects TRBV30 to TRBJ1-1; no clear D. The CDR3 sequence is 11 residues long. V was cut by 0 bases and J by 5 bases, with 4 bases left in between. Per germline, CDR1 GTSNPN and CDR2 SVGIG (reference sequence). The CDR3 spells CAWSVPTEAFF. DNA for the CDR3: TGTGCCTGGAGTGTCCCAACTGAAGCTTTCTTT. Full variable domain (remainder filled in from reference TRBV30 and TRBJ1-1): SQTIHQWPATLVQPVGSPLSLECTVEGTSNPNLYWYRQAAGRGLQLLFYSVGIGQISSEVPQNLSASRPQDRQFILSSKKLLLSDSGFYLCAWSVPTEAFFGQGTRLTVV.

The V gene is TRBV10-3, the J gene TRBJ1-1, with D uncertain. The germline V gene has CDR1 ENHRY and CDR2 SYGVKD. This CDR3 contains 13 residues. V lost 1 base and J lost 7, with 10 bases in between. CDR3 nucleotides: TGTGCCATCAGTGAGTGGAGGGATGGTGAAGCTTTCTTT. Residues: CAISEWRDGEAFF.

The CDR3 loop reads CASSSTSGSTYNEQFF. DNA of the CDR3: TGCGCCAGCAGCTCGACTAGCGGGTCCACCTACAATGAGCAGTTCTTC. The chain links TRBV5-1 to TRBJ2-1; 10 positions match TRBD2. The CDR3 extends over 16 amino acids. Trimming took 3 bases from V and 2 from J; bases not matched to a gene: 5. Germline CDR1 reads SGHRS; CDR2 reads YFSETQ.

The gene calls are TRBV9 and TRBJ2-6, with D perhaps matching TRBD1 (5 bases). The CDR3 runs to 17 residues. Germline-derived CDR1 and CDR2 are SGDLS and YYNGEE. V lost 2 bases, J lost 0 bases, and 12 bases lay in between. CDR3 sequence (DNA): TGTGCCAGCAGCGTTTCACAGGATAGCTCTGGGGCCAACGTCCTGACTTTC. Protein: CASSVSQDSSGANVLTF.

This clone has more than one count but fewer than ten. CDR3 in DNA: TGTGCCAGCAGTGAAGCGGGGGGTCGGGGGGGCCTAAATGAGCAGTTCTTC. This gives the protein CASSEAGGRGGLNEQFF. The rearrangement joins TRBV6-1 to TRBJ2-1; 8 bases are a match to TRBD2. Trimming cost V 0 bases and J 7 bases; bases outside gene matches: 11. CDR3 length: 17 amino acids. Germline lookup yields CDR1 MNHNS and CDR2 SASEGT.

V usage is TRBV28 and J usage is TRBJ2-7; 11 bases line up with TRBD1. The germline V gene has CDR1 MDHEN and CDR2 SYDVKM. The CDR3 extends over 14 amino acids. Germline trimming cut 7 bases from V and 4 bases from J; bases unmatched to any gene: 6. The chain's CDR3 is CASIGTGGGYEQYF. The CDR3 coding sequence is TGTGCCAGCATAGGGACAGGGGGAGGGTACGAGCAGTACTTC.

This clone was seen once. DNA of the CDR3: TGTGCCAGCAGTGCCCGGAGACCCACAGATACGCAGTATTTT. It is translated as CASSARRPTDTQYF. J is TRBJ2-3 and V is TRBV6-1; D is uncertain. This CDR3 is 14 amino acids long. Germline assignment: CDR1 MNHNS and CDR2 SASEGT. Trimming shortened V by 4 bases and J by 2 bases, and 10 bases separated the two germline ends.

This clone was seen a handful of times. The CDR3 DNA reads as TGTGCCAGTCAGGACAGGGGGCAAAAACTGTTTTTT. Translated: CASQDRGQKLFF. The rearrangement links TRBV19 to TRBJ1-4; 11 bases map to TRBD1. The CDR3 spans 12 residues. J was trimmed by 9 bases and V by 8 bases; bases with no gene match: 2. CDR1 and CDR2 (germline): LNHDA, SQIVND (reference sequence).

The chain employs TRBV6-6 and TRBJ2-3, with D unresolved. Per the germline V gene, CDR1 is MNHNY and CDR2 is SVGAGI (reference sequence). The CDR3 has 14 amino acids. With 0 bases removed from V and 4 bases from J, the gap between germline ends came to 8 bases. The CDR3 DNA follows: TGTGCCAGCAGTTACTCGAAACTACCAGATACGCAGTATTTT. Its translation: CASSYSKLPDTQYF.

The chain uses TRBV27 and TRBJ1-1; D gene unclear. Germline-derived CDR1 and CDR2 are MNHEY and SMNVEV (reference sequence). Trimming took off 4 bases at V and 7 bases at J, with 10 bases between the two ends. This CDR3 spans 12 amino acids. The CDR3 nucleotides are TGTGCCAGCAGTTACGGGAAAAATGAAGCTTTCTTT. Its protein product is CASSYGKNEAFF.

Of note for this clone: One junction end does not reproduce the germline sequence, and a read error may be involved. The chain is built from TRBV7-7 and TRBJ2-5; 11 bases agree with TRBD2. This CDR3 is built from 14 residues. Looked up from germline, CDR1 is SSHAT and CDR2 is FNYEAQ (reference sequence). The DNA for the CDR3 is TGTGCTAGCAGCTCGACTAGCGGGGCTAGTACCCAGTACTTC. This sequence encodes CASSSTSGASTQYF.

This clone was counted once. The chain joins TRBV9 to TRBJ2-4; a possible D gene is TRBD2 (5 bases). In germline, CDR1 is SGDLS, CDR2 YYNGEE. CDR3 size: 14 residues. V lost 4 bases and J 1 base, leaving 9 bases between the germline ends. CDR3 nucleotide sequence: TGTGCCAGCAGCCCCCGGGATGCCAAAAACATTCAGTACTTC. This encodes CASSPRDAKNIQYF.

This chain joins TRBV6-6 and TRBJ2-5; TRBD1 matches 7 bases. The end of the DNA is better explained by TRBJ2-7, so the J call may be wrong. Germline V gene lookup returns CDR1 MNHNY and CDR2 SVGAGI (reference sequence). The CDR3 consists of 15 residues. This chain's CDR3 is CASSYQLKTGTEQYF. In nucleotides, the CDR3 is TGTGCCAGCAGTTACCAGTTGAAGACAGGGACCGAGCAGTACTTC.

V gene TRBV9 combines with J gene TRBJ1-6; tentative D call: TRBD1 (5 bases). V lost 5 bases and J 9 bases, leaving 12 bases between the germline ends. CDR1 is SGDLS, CDR2 YYNGEE, per germline. The CDR3 covers 13 residues. The CDR3 protein is CASRGTGRSPLHF. CDR3 DNA: TGTGCCAGCAGAGGAACAGGTCGTTCACCCCTCCACTTT. Based on the CDR3 plus reference TRBV9 and TRBJ1-6, the full variable domain is DSGVTQTPKHLITATGQRVTLRCSPRSGDLSVYWYQQSLDQGLQFLIQYYNGEERAKGNILERFSAQQFPDLHSELNLSSLELGDSALYFCASRGTGRSPLHFGNGTRLTVT.

The chain carries TRBV7-2 and TRBJ2-2, with 8 bases identical to TRBD2. V was clipped by 4 bases and J by 5 bases; unmatched bases: 18. The CDR3 consists of 19 residues. Germline V gene sequence: CDR1 SGHTA, CDR2 FQGNSA. CDR3 in DNA: TGTGCCAGCAGCTGGGCCCACTTACGAGGGAGCGGGGGAACCGGGGAGCTGTTTTTT. It specifies CASSWAHLRGSGGTGELFF. The variable domain in full, with the rest retrieved from reference TRBV7-2 and TRBJ2-2, is GAGVSQSPSNKVTEKGKDVELRCDPISGHTALYWYRQSLGQGLEFLIYFQGNSAPDKSGLPSDRFSAERTGGSVSTLTIQRTQQEDSAVYLCASSWAHLRGSGGTGELFFGEGSRLTVL.

This clone was seen more than once but under ten times. The chain combines TRBV9 with TRBJ2-7, with TRBD2 matching over 11 bases. The CDR3 consists of 14 residues. V was pared by 3 bases and J by 3 bases, with 2 bases of the junction left unmatched. CDR1 is SGDLS and CDR2 is YYNGEE in the germline V gene. The CDR3 DNA sequence: TGTGCCAGCAGCGCTGGACTAGCGGGCTACGAGCAGTACTTC. Amino acids: CASSAGLAGYEQYF.

V is TRBV5-1 and J is TRBJ1-2, with 10 bases fitting TRBD1. Trimming removed 4 bases from V and 5 bases from J; junction bases left unmatched: 8. The CDR3 runs 15 residues. CDR1 and CDR2 from the germline V gene are SGHRS and YFSETQ. The CDR3 region is CASSPGQGGRYGYTF. The DNA for the CDR3 is TGCGCCAGCAGCCCTGGACAGGGGGGCCGGTATGGCTACACCTTC.

The J gene is TRBJ2-5, the V gene TRBV2; D unclear. The germline V and J ends were trimmed by 6 bases and 2 bases, with 7 bases remaining between them. CDR3 size: 12 residues. Germline V gene sequence: CDR1 SNHLY, CDR2 FYNNEI. The chain's CDR3 is CASRSEQETQYF. The CDR3 nucleotides are TGTGCCAGCAGGTCAGAACAAGAGACCCAGTACTTC.

The chain recombines TRBV7-7 with TRBJ2-7, with 7 bases matching TRBD2. Germline V gene sequence: CDR1 SSHAT, CDR2 FNYEAQ (reference sequence). This CDR3 has 15 residues. J was trimmed by 2 bases and V by 1 base; bases with no gene match: 5. This CDR3 is CASSLGPSGAYEQYF. Here the CDR3 DNA reads TGTGCCAGCAGCTTAGGGCCCAGCGGGGCCTACGAGCAGTACTTC.

V gene TRBV5-1 combines with J gene TRBJ1-1; the match to TRBD1 covers 8 bases. The CDR3 extends over 14 amino acids. Unmatched junction bases numbered 6, after V lost 5 bases and J lost 3 bases. CDR1 SGHRS and CDR2 YFSETQ come from the germline V gene. The chain's CDR3 is CASREDRAYTEAFF. Here the CDR3 DNA reads TGCGCCAGCAGGGAGGACAGGGCCTACACTGAAGCTTTCTTT.

Regarding this clone: An end of the junction does not agree with germline; a read error may underlie this. The chain uses TRBV5-1 and TRBJ2-6; D is possibly TRBD1 (5 bases). The CDR3 contains 16 residues. Germline-derived CDR1 and CDR2 are SGHRS and YFSETQ. The CDR3: CASSLQAHSGANGLTF. As DNA, the CDR3 is TGCGCCAGCAGCTTACAGGCACACTCTGGGGCCAACGGCCTGACTTTC.